A selection of T cell receptor beta chains follows, all from one sample in a study of human T cells and chemical hapten exposure. Via MiXCR, TCRdb re-called the RACE reads, giving one row per CDR3 protein. The repertoire has 95,000 to 150,000 distinct CDR3 sequences, about 13% of them found once; the top ten carry approximately 2.8%. The sample consisted of whole blood, taken in connection with sensitization to the hapten diphenylcyclopropenone (DPC). These receptors were collected from a woman aged 18-30 years with alopecia areata. Some clones in this sample may be carry-over from other donors' samples. Both conserved end residues are part of each CDR3. Fields, in order: V gene, CDR3 length, J gene, D gene, clone size, CDR3 DNA, CDR3 protein. A D gene is named only where the DNA matches it firmly. Size is stated for part of the rows, as once, few or many counts, or as a class when the clone is expanded.

V: TRBV12-3/TRBV12-4; length: 12; J: TRBJ2-7; D: NA; size: once; DNA: TGTGCCAGCAGCCCTGGTGCCCACGAGCAGTACTTC; CDR3: CASSPGAHEQYF
V: TRBV28; length: 13; J: TRBJ2-6; D: NA; size: NA; DNA: TGTGCCAGCATTAACTCTGGGGCCAACGTCCTGACTTTC; CDR3: CASINSGANVLTF
V: TRBV4-3; length: 16; J: TRBJ2-7; D: NA; size: few; DNA: TGCGCCAGCAGCCAAGTGAGGGCCGGGCCGGACTACGAGCAGTACTTC; CDR3: CASSQVRAGPDYEQYF
V: TRBV29-1; length: 12; J: TRBJ2-3; D: NA; size: many; DNA: TGCAGCGTTGAAGAGGGGGTAGATACGCAGTATTTT; CDR3: CSVEEGVDTQYF
V: TRBV11-2; length: 15; J: TRBJ2-1; D: TRBD2; size: NA; DNA: TGTGCCAGCAGTATTGGGACTAGCGGTAACCATGAGCAGTTCTTC; CDR3: CASSIGTSGNHEQFF
V: TRBV9; length: 13; J: TRBJ2-3; D: NA; size: few; DNA: TGTGCCAGCAGCGTTGAGCCCCCCAATACGCAGTATTTT; CDR3: CASSVEPPNTQYF
V: TRBV4-1; length: 15; J: TRBJ1-5; D: NA; size: few; DNA: TGCGCCAGCAGCCAAGCCATAGTCGGGGTTCAGCCCCAGCATTTT; CDR3: CASSQAIVGVQPQHF
V: TRBV18; length: 16; J: TRBJ1-2; D: TRBD1; size: NA; DNA: TGTGCCAGCTCACCCACTGAGACAGGGGGCTTTGGTGGCTACACCTTC; CDR3: CASSPTETGGFGGYTF
V: TRBV6-5; length: 14; J: TRBJ1-1; D: TRBD1; size: few; DNA: TGTGCCAGCAGAGAGGACAGGGGGCTTCCTGAAGCTTTCTTT; CDR3: CASREDRGLPEAFF
V: TRBV18; length: 14; J: TRBJ2-5; D: NA; size: few; DNA: TGTGCCAGCTCACCACAGCACAGCCAAGAGACCCAGTACTTC; CDR3: CASSPQHSQETQYF
V: TRBV6-1; length: 11; J: TRBJ1-4; D: NA; size: NA; DNA: TGTGCCAGCAACGATTTTGAAAAACTGTTTTTT; CDR3: CASNDFEKLFF
V: TRBV7-9; length: 17; J: TRBJ1-6; D: NA; size: many; DNA: TGTGCCAGCAGCTCAGGTCAGGGAAGCTCCTATAATTCACCCCTCCACTTT; CDR3: CASSSGQGSSYNSPLHF
V: TRBV7-6; length: 15; J: TRBJ1-3; D: NA; size: NA; DNA: TGTGCCAGCGGGACCTTTACAGGGTCAGGAAACACCATATATTTT; CDR3: CASGTFTGSGNTIYF
V: TRBV7-2; length: 15; J: TRBJ1-2; D: TRBD1; size: NA; DNA: TGTGCCAGCACCTGGGATAGGGGGCTTGGGTATGGCTACACCTTC; CDR3: CASTWDRGLGYGYTF
V: TRBV11-3; length: 13; J: TRBJ2-5; D: NA; size: few; DNA: TGTGCCAGCAGCGCGGACAGTCAAGAGACCCAGTACTTC; CDR3: CASSADSQETQYF
V: TRBV7-6; length: 12; J: TRBJ1-1; D: NA; size: many; DNA: TGTGCCAGCAGCTTAGATAACACTGAAGCTTTCTTT; CDR3: CASSLDNTEAFF
V: TRBV2; length: 16; J: TRBJ2-7; D: NA; size: NA; DNA: TGTGCCAGCAGCGAAGAATATACTGACAAGGCCTACGAGCAGTACTTC; CDR3: CASSEEYTDKAYEQYF
V: TRBV7-9; length: 13; J: TRBJ2-2; D: NA; size: NA; DNA: TGTGCCAGCAGCTTACTTTACACCGGGGAGCTGTTTTTT; CDR3: CASSLLYTGELFF
V: TRBV7-9; length: 12; J: TRBJ2-3; D: NA; size: NA; DNA: TGTGCCAGCAGCCGGACAATAGATACGCAGTATTTT; CDR3: CASSRTIDTQYF
V: TRBV6-2/TRBV6-3; length: 11; J: TRBJ1-2; D: NA; size: many; DNA: TGTGCCAGCAGTCCGAACTATGGCTACACCTTC; CDR3: CASSPNYGYTF
V: TRBV20-1; length: 14; J: TRBJ1-1; D: NA; size: many; DNA: TGCAGTGCTAGAGAGGGGGGCTGGAACACTGAAGCTTTCTTT; CDR3: CSAREGGWNTEAFF
V: TRBV5-8; length: 13; J: TRBJ2-5; D: NA; size: many; DNA: TGTGCCAGCAGCGGGACGGTACCCGGGACCCAGTACTTC; CDR3: CASSGTVPGTQYF
V: TRBV25-1; length: 16; J: TRBJ1-4; D: NA; size: few; DNA: TGTGCCAGCAGTGAACCCGAGTTGGGGCCTAAAGAAAAACTGTTTTTT; CDR3: CASSEPELGPKEKLFF
V: TRBV6-5; length: 17; J: TRBJ2-1; D: TRBD2; size: NA; DNA: TGTGCCAGCAGTCCCCTTCTAGCGGGGGCCCCCAACAATGAGCAGTTCTTC; CDR3: CASSPLLAGAPNNEQFF
V: TRBV30; length: 13; J: TRBJ2-7; D: NA; size: NA; DNA: TGTGCCTGGAGTTGGGGAATCGGCTACGAGCAGTACTTC; CDR3: CAWSWGIGYEQYF
V: TRBV7-2; length: 14; J: TRBJ2-7; D: NA; size: NA; DNA: TGTGCCAGCAGCCCCCACAGGCAGGGCGGCGAGCAGTACTTC; CDR3: CASSPHRQGGEQYF
V: TRBV7-6; length: 17; J: TRBJ2-5; D: NA; size: NA; DNA: TGTGCCGGCAGCCATCCACGGGGGGCCGAGTACCAAGAGACCCAGTACTTC; CDR3: CAGSHPRGAEYQETQYF
V: TRBV25-1; length: 14; J: TRBJ1-4; D: NA; size: few; DNA: TGTGCCAGCAGTGGCGGGACGGATTTTGAAAAACTGTTTTTT; CDR3: CASSGGTDFEKLFF
V: TRBV27; length: 15; J: TRBJ1-2; D: TRBD1; size: NA; DNA: TGTGCCAGCAGTGGGACAGGGGGCTTGAGCTATGGCTACACCTTC; CDR3: CASSGTGGLSYGYTF
V: TRBV18; length: 18; J: TRBJ1-3; D: NA; size: few; DNA: TGTGCCAGCTCACTCTTCGGAGGGCAGCCAGCCTCTGGAAACACCATATATTTT; CDR3: CASSLFGGQPASGNTIYF
V: TRBV5-6; length: 14; J: TRBJ2-3; D: TRBD1; size: many; DNA: TGTGCCAGCAGCCACAGGGGGGTCACAGATACGCAGTATTTT; CDR3: CASSHRGVTDTQYF
V: TRBV2; length: 14; J: TRBJ2-7; D: NA; size: NA; DNA: TGTGCCAGCAGTGTCTCTGAGGTATTACGCGAGCAGTACTTC; CDR3: CASSVSEVLREQYF
V: TRBV12-3/TRBV12-4; length: 14; J: TRBJ1-6; D: NA; size: many; DNA: TGTGCCAGCACCAGGGGTAACTATAATTCACCCCTCCACTTT; CDR3: CASTRGNYNSPLHF
V: TRBV7-2; length: 17; J: TRBJ2-5; D: NA; size: NA; DNA: TGTGCCAGCAGCTTAGCTAAGGGGATCCTCGCTCAAGAGACCCAGTACTTC; CDR3: CASSLAKGILAQETQYF
V: TRBV28; length: 15; J: TRBJ1-2; D: TRBD1; size: many; DNA: TGTGCCGGCGGGGACAGGGGGCGCGACGGCTATGGCTACACCTTC; CDR3: CAGGDRGRDGYGYTF
V: TRBV12-3/TRBV12-4; length: 13; J: TRBJ1-2; D: NA; size: NA; DNA: TGTGCCAGCAGTTTATCGCTAGTCTATGGCTACACCTTC; CDR3: CASSLSLVYGYTF
V: TRBV4-3; length: 16; J: TRBJ2-2; D: NA; size: few; DNA: TGCGCCAGCAGCCAAGATTCTGGACCTAACACCGGGGAGCTGTTTTTT; CDR3: CASSQDSGPNTGELFF
V: TRBV7-6; length: 15; J: TRBJ1-1; D: NA; size: many; DNA: TGTGCCAGCAGCTCGTCAACAGGGCTGAACACTGAAGCTTTCTTT; CDR3: CASSSSTGLNTEAFF
V: TRBV20-1; length: 14; J: TRBJ2-3; D: NA; size: NA; DNA: TGCAGTGCTAGTTGGCGGGGAGGTGCAGATACGCAGTATTTT; CDR3: CSASWRGGADTQYF
V: TRBV5-5; length: 14; J: TRBJ2-7; D: NA; size: NA; DNA: TGTGCCAGCAGCACCGTCGACAGGATCTACGAGCAGTACTTC; CDR3: CASSTVDRIYEQYF
V: TRBV25-1; length: 14; J: TRBJ1-5; D: NA; size: many; DNA: TGTGCCAGCAGTGAGTCAGAGGGCAATCAGCCCCAGCATTTT; CDR3: CASSESEGNQPQHF
V: TRBV5-1; length: 15; J: TRBJ1-4; D: NA; size: NA; DNA: TGCGCCAGCAGCTTTACCGGGACGGCAGGGGAAAAACTGTTTTTT; CDR3: CASSFTGTAGEKLFF
V: TRBV6-2/TRBV6-3; length: 14; J: TRBJ2-7; D: TRBD2; size: many; DNA: TGTGCCAGCAGGCCTAGCGGGCGTTCCTACGAGCAGTACTTC; CDR3: CASRPSGRSYEQYF